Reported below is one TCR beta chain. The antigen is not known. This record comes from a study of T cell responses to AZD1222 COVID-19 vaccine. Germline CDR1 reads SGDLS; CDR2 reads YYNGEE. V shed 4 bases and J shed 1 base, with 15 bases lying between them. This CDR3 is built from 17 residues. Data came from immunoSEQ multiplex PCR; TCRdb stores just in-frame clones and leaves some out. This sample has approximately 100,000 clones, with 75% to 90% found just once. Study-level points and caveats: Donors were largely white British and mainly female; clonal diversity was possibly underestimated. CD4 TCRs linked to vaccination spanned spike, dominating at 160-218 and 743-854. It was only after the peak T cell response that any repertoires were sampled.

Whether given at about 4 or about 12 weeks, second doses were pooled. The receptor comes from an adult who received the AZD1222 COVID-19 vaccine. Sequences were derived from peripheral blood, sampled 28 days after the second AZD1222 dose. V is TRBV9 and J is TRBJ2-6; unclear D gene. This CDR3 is CASSKIQWSSGANVLTF. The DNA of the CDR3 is TGTGCCAGCAGCAAAATACAATGGAGTTCTGGGGCCAACGTCCTGACTTTC.